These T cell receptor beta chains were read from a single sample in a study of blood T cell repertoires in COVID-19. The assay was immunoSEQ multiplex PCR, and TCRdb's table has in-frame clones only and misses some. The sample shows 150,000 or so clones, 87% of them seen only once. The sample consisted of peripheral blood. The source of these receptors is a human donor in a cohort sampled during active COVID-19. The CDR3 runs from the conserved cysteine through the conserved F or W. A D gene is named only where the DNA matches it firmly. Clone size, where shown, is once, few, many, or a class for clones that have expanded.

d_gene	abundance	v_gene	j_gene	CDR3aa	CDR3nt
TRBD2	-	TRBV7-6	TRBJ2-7	CASSSRTSGSGTYEQYF	TGTGCCAGCAGCTCCCGGACTAGCGGGAGTGGGACCTACGAGCAGTACTTC
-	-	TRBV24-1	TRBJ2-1	CATSEDIQTNEQFF	TGTGCCACCAGTGAGGATATTCAGACTAATGAGCAGTTCTTC
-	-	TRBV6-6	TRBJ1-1	CASSPPQGSEAFF	TGTGCCAGCAGTCCGCCACAGGGATCAGAAGCTTTCTTT
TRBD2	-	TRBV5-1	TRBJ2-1	CASSRAGSSYNEQFF	TGCGCCAGCAGCCGAGCGGGGAGCTCCTACAATGAGCAGTTCTTC
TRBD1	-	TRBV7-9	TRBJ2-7	CASSRPGPGGYEQYF	TGTGCCAGCAGCCGACCCGGGCCAGGGGGCTACGAGCAGTACTTC
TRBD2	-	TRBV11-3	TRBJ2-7	CASSFAGGPYEQYF	TGTGCCAGCAGCTTTGCGGGAGGGCCATACGAGCAGTACTTC
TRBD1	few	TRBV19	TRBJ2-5	CASSPRTGGETQYF	TGTGCCAGTAGTCCGCGGACAGGGGGGGAGACCCAGTACTTC
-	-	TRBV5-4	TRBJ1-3	CASSLGGSGNTIYF	TGTGCCAGCAGCTTGGGAGGGAGTGGAAACACCATATATTTT
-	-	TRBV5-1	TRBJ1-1	CASSLDRVNTEAFF	TGCGCCAGCAGCTTGGACAGGGTGAACACTGAAGCTTTCTTT
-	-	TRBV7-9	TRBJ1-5	CASSSGVGNQPQHF	TGTGCCAGCAGTTCAGGGGTGGGCAATCAGCCCCAGCATTTT
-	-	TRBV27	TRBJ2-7	CASSPGGGGLTF	TGTGCCAGCAGTCCGGGTGGAGGGGGCTTAACCTTC
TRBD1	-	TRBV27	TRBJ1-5	CASSFTGDLRQPQHF	TGTGCCAGCAGTTTTACAGGGGATCTTCGTCAGCCCCAGCATTTT
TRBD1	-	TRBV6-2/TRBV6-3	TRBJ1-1	CASSLPRRGQTNTEAFF	TGTGCCAGCAGCCTACCCCGGCGGGGACAGACCAACACTGAAGCTTTCTTT
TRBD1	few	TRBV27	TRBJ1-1	CASSPRTGSLLYTEAFF	TGTGCCAGCAGTCCGAGGACAGGGTCCCTTTTGTACACTGAAGCTTTCTTT
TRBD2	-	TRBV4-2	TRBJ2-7	CASSQLTSGSSYEQYF	TGTGCCAGCAGCCAACTTACTAGCGGGAGCTCCTACGAGCAGTACTTC
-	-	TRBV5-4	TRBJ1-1	CASSPRTMMNTEAFF	TGTGCCAGCAGCCCCAGAACTATGATGAACACTGAAGCTTTCTTT
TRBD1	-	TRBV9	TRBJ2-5	CASSVQGEETQYF	TGTGCCAGCAGCGTACAGGGGGAAGAGACCCAGTACTTC
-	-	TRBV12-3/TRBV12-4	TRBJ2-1	CASSPTNEQFF	TGTGCCAGCAGCCCGACAAATGAGCAGTTCTTC
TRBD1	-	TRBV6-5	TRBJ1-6	CASTRQGVNNSPLHF	TGTGCCAGCACCCGACAGGGGGTTAATAATTCACCCCTCCACTTT
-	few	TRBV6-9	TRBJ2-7	CASSYSSRGRRTAYEQYF	TGTGCCAGCAGTTATTCGTCGAGGGGTAGACGGACAGCCTACGAGCAGTACTTC
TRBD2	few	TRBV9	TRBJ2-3	CASSVGGGADTQYF	TGTGCCAGCAGCGTGGGCGGGGGTGCAGATACGCAGTATTTT
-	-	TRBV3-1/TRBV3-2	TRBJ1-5	CASSQDRGLQPQHF	TGTGCCAGCAGCCAAGATCGGGGTTTGCAGCCCCAGCATTTT
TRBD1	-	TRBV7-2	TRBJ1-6	CASNRQGPHSPLHF	TGTGCCAGCAACAGACAGGGTCCCCATTCACCCCTCCACTTT
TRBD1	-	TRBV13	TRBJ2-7	CASSLDRGTYEQYF	TGTGCCAGCAGCTTAGACAGGGGGACCTACGAGCAGTACTTC
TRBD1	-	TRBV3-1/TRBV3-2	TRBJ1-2	CASTLTGRSVGYTF	TGTGCCAGCACCCTGACAGGGCGTTCTGTGGGCTACACCTTC
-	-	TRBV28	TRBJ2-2	CATSTGELFF	TGTGCCACCTCTACCGGGGAGCTGTTTTTT
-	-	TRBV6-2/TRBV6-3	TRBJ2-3	CASSYLGGDPHRTDTQYF	TGTGCCAGCAGTTACTTAGGCGGGGACCCCCATCGCACAGATACGCAGTATTTT
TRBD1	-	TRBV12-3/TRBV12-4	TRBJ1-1	CASSWDREAFF	TGTGCCAGCAGTTGGGACAGAGAAGCTTTCTTT
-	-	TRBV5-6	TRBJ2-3	CASSLGGGGTDTQYF	TGTGCCAGCAGCTTGGGCGGGGGCGGCACAGATACGCAGTATTTT
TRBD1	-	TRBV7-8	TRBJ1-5	CASSSGTGRNQPQHF	TGTGCCAGCAGCTCCGGGACAGGGAGGAATCAGCCCCAGCATTTT
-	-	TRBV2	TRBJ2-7	CASLPDIYEQYF	TGTGCCAGCCTCCCAGACATCTACGAGCAGTACTTC
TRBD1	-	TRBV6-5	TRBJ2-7	CASRTGQGDYEQYF	TGTGCCAGCAGGACGGGACAGGGGGACTACGAGCAGTACTTC
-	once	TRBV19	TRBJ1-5	CASSMSNSNQPQHF	TGTGCCAGTAGTATGAGTAATAGCAATCAGCCCCAGCATTTT
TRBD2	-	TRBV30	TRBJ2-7	CAWSAWASGSYEQYF	TGTGCCTGGAGTGCGTGGGCTAGCGGGTCATACGAGCAGTACTTC
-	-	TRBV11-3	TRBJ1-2	CASSSKSGRANYGYTF	TGTGCCAGCAGTTCAAAATCAGGCCGAGCTAACTATGGCTACACCTTC
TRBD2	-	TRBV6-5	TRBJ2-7	CASSYQVAGGHEQYF	TGTGCCAGCAGTTACCAGGTAGCGGGAGGTCACGAGCAGTACTTC
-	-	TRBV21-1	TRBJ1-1	CASSPGGAGAFF	TGTGCCAGCAGCCCAGGGGGCGCGGGGGCTTTCTTT
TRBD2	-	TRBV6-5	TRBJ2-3	CASSYQAGGLVDTQYF	TGTGCCAGCAGTTACCAAGCGGGGGGTTTAGTAGATACGCAGTATTTT
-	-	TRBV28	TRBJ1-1	CASNAPQGDTEAFF	TGTGCCAGCAACGCCCCTCAGGGTGACACTGAAGCTTTCTTT
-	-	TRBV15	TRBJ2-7	CATSRGQVDEQYF	TGTGCCACCAGCAGAGGTCAGGTGGACGAGCAGTACTTC